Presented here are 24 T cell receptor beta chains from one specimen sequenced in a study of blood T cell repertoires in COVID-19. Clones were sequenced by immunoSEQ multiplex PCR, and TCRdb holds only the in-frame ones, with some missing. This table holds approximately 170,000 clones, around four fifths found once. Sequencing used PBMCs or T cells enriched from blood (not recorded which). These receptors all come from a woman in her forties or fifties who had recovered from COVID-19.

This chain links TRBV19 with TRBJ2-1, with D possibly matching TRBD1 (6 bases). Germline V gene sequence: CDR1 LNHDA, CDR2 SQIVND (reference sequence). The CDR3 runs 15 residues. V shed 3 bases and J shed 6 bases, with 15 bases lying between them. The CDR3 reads CASSIFSGELNEQFF. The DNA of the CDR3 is TGTGCCAGTAGTATTTTTTCAGGGGAGCTCAATGAGCAGTTCTTC.

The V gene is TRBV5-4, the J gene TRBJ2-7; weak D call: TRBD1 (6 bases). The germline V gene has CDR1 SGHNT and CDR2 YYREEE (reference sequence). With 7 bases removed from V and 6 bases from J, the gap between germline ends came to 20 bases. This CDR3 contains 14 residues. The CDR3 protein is CASHRQALESEQYF. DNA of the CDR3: TGTGCCAGCCACCGACAGGCTTTAGAAAGCGAGCAGTACTTC.

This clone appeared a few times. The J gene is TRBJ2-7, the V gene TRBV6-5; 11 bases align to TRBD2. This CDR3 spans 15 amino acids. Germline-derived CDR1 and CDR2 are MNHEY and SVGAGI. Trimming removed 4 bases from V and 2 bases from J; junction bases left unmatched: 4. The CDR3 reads CASSFVAGGTYEQYF. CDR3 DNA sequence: TGTGCCAGCAGTTTCGTAGCGGGGGGGACCTACGAGCAGTACTTC.

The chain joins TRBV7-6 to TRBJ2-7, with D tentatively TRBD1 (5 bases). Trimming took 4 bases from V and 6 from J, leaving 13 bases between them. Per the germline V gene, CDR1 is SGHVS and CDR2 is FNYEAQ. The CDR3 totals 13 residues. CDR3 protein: CASSWTPQGEQYF. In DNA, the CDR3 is TGTGCCAGCAGCTGGACCCCTCAGGGCGAGCAGTACTTC.

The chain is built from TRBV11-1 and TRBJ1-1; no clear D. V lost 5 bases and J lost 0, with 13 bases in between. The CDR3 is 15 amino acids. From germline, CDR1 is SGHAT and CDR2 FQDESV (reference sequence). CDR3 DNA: TGTGCCAGCAGCAGGCGAGGCGGAGTGAACACTGAAGCTTTCTTT. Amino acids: CASSRRGGVNTEAFF.

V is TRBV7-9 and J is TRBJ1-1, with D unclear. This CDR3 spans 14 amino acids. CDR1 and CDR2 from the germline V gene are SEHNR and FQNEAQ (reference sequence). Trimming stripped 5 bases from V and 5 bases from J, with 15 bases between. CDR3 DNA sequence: TGTGCCAGCAGCCAAATCTTAAGAACAACTGAAGCTTTCTTT. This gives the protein CASSQILRTTEAFF.

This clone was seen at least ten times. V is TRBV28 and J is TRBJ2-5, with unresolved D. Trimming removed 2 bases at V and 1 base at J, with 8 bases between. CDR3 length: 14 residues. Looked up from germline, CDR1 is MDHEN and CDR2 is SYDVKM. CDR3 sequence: CASSLPSLQETQYF. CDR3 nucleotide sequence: TGTGCCAGCAGTTTACCATCACTCCAAGAGACCCAGTACTTC.

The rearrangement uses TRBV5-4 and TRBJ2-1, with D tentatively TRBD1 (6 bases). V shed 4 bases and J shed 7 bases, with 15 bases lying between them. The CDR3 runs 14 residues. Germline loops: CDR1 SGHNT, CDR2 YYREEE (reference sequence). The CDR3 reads CASSPTGSWNEQFF. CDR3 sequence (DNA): TGTGCCAGCAGCCCAACAGGGAGCTGGAATGAGCAGTTCTTC.

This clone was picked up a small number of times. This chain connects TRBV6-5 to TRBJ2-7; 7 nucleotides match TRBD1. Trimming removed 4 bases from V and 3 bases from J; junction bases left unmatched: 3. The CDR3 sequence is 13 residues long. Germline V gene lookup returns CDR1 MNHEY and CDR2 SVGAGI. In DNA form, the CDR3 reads TGTGCCAGCAGTTGGGGACAGATCTACGAGCAGTACTTC. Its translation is CASSWGQIYEQYF.

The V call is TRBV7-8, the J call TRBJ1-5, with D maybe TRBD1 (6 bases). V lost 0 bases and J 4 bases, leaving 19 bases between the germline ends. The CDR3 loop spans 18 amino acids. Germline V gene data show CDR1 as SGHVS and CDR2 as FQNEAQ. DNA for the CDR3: TGTGCCAGCAGCTTAGCGCGACAGGCAGGTGTACTTAATCAGCCCCAGCATTTT. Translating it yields CASSLARQAGVLNQPQHF.

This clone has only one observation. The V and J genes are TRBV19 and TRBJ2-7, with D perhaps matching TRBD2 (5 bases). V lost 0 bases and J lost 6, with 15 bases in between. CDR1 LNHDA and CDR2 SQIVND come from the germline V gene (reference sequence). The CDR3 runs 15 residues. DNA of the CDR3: TGTGCCAGTAGTATAGATGGACGGGGTACGGCCGAGCAGTACTTC. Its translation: CASSIDGRGTAEQYF.

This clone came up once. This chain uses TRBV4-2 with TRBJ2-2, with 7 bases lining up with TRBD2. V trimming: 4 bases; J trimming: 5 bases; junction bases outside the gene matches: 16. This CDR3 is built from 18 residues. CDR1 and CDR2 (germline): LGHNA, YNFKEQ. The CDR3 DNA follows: TGTGCCAGCAGCCCCCTGGGGAGCGGGGTCCCGGGGACCGGGGAGCTGTTTTTT. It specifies CASSPLGSGVPGTGELFF.

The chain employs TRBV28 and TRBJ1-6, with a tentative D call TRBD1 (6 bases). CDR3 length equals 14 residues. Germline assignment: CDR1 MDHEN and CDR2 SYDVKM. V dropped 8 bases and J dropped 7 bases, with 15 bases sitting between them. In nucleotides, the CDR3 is TGTGCCAGCCGGGAGGGGGATTTAAATTCACCCCTCCACTTT. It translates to CASREGDLNSPLHF. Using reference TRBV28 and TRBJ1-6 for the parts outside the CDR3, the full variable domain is DVKVTQSSRYLVKRTGEKVFLECVQDMDHENMFWYRQDPGLGLRLIYFSYDVKMKEKGDIPEGYSVSREKKERFSLILESASTNQTSMYLCASREGDLNSPLHFGNGTRLTVT.

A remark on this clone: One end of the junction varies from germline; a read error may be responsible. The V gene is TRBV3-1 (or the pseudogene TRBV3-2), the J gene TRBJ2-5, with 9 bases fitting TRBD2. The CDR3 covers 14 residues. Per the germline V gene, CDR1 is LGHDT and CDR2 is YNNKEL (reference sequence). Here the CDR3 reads CAPRHGRGGQTQYF. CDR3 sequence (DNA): TGCGCCCCCCGCCACGGGCGGGGGGGGCAGACCCAGTACTTC.

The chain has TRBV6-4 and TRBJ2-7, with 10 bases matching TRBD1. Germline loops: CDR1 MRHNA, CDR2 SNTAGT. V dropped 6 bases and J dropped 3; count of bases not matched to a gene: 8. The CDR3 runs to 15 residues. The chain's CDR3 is CASSWGQGSIYEQYF. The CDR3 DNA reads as TGTGCCAGCAGCTGGGGACAGGGGTCCATCTACGAGCAGTACTTC.

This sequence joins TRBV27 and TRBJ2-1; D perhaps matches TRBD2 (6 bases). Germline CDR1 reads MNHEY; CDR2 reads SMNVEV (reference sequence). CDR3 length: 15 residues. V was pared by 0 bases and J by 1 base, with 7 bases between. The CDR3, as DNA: TGTGCCAGCAGTTTATCGGAGGGATCCTACAATGAGCAGTTCTTC. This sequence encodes CASSLSEGSYNEQFF.

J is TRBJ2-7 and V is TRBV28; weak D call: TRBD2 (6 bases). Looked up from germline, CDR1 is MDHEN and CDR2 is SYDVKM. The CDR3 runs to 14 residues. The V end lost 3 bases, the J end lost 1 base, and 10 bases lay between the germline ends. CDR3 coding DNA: TGTGCCAGCAGTTTCCCCGGGAGTTCCTACGAGCAGTACTTC. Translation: CASSFPGSSYEQYF.

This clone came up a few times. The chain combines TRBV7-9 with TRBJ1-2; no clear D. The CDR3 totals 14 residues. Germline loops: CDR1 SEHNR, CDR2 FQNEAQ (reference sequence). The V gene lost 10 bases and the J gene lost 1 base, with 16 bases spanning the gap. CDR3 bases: TGTGCCACCTCGACCCCCTACTATAACTATGGCTACACCTTC. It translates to CATSTPYYNYGYTF.

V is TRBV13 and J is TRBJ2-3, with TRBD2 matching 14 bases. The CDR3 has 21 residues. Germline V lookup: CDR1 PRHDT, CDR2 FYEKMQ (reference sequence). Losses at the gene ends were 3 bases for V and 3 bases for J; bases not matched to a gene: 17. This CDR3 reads CASSLETSGRANHRITDTQYF. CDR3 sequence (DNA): TGTGCCAGCAGCTTGGAGACTAGCGGGAGGGCCAACCACAGGATAACAGATACGCAGTATTTT.

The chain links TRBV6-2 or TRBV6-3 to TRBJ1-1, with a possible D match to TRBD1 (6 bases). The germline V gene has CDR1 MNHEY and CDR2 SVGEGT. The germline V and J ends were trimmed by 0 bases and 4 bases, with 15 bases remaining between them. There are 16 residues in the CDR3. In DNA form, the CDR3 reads TGTGCCAGCAGTTACTCCACCAAAGGGGGACGCACTGAAGCTTTCTTT. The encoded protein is CASSYSTKGGRTEAFF.

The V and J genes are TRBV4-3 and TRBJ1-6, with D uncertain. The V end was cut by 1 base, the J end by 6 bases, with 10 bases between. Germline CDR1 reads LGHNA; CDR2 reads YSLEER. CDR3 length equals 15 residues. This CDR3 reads CASSQVGLLNSPLHF. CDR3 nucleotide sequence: TGCGCCAGCAGCCAAGTTGGACTCCTTAATTCACCCCTCCACTTT.

The CDR3 DNA is TGTGCCAGCAGCGTGCAGGGTGTTAATGAAAAACTGTTTTTT. Translated, it gives CASSVQGVNEKLFF. The chain carries TRBV9 and TRBJ1-4; TRBD1 is a possible D gene (5 bases). The germline V gene encodes CDR1 SGDLS and CDR2 YYNGEE. Between the trimmed V and J ends, which lost 2 bases and 4 bases, there was a span of 9 bases. The CDR3 is 14 amino acids.

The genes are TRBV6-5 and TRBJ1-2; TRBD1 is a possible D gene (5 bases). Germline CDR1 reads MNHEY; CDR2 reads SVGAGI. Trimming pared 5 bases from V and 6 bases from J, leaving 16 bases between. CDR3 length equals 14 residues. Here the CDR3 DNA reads TGTGCCAGCAGTCCCCGGAGGGGTTTCGATGGCTACACCTTC. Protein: CASSPRRGFDGYTF.

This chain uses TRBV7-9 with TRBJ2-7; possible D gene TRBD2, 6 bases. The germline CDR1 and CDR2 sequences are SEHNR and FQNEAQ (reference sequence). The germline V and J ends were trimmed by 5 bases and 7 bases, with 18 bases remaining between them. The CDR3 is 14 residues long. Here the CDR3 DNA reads TGTGCCAGCAGCCTGATGGGGGGTCCGGGGGAGCAGTACTTC. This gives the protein CASSLMGGPGEQYF.